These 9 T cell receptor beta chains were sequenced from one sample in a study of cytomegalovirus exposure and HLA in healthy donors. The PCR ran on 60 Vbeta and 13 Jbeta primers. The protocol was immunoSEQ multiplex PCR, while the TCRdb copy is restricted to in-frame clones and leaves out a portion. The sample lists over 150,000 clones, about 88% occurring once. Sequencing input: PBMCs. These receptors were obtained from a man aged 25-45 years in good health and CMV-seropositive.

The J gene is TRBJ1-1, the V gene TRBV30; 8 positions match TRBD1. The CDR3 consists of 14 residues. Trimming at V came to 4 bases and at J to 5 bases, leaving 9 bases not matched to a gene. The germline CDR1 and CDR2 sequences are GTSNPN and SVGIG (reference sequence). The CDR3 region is CAWKFQGARTEAFF. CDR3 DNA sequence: TGTGCCTGGAAGTTCCAGGGGGCGCGGACTGAAGCTTTCTTT.

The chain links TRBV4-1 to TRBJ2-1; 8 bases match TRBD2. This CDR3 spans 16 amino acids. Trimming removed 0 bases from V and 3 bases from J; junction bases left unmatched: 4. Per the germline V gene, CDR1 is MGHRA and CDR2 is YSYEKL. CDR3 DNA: TGCGCCAGCAGCCAAGATTTACGGGAGGGCTACAATGAGCAGTTCTTC. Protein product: CASSQDLREGYNEQFF.

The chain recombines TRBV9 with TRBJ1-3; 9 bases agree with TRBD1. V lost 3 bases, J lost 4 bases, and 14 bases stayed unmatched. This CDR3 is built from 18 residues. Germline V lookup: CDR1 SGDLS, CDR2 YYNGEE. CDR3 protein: CASSAHFDIQGAGNTIYF. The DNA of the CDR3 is TGTGCCAGCAGCGCCCACTTCGATATACAGGGGGCGGGAAACACCATATATTTT.

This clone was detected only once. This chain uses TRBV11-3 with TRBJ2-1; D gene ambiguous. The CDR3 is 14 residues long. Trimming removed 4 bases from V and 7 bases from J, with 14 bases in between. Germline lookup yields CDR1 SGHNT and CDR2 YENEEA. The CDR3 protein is CASSYLSGKNEQFF. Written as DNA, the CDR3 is TGTGCCAGCAGCTATCTATCGGGTAAAAATGAGCAGTTCTTC.

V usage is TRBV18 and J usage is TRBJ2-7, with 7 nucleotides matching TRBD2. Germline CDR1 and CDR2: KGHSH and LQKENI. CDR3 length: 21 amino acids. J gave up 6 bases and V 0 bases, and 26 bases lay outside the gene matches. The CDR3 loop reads CASSPPGRRDRVGGSLGEQYF. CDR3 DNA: TGTGCCAGCTCACCACCGGGGAGGAGGGATAGGGTCGGCGGGAGTCTCGGCGAGCAGTACTTC.

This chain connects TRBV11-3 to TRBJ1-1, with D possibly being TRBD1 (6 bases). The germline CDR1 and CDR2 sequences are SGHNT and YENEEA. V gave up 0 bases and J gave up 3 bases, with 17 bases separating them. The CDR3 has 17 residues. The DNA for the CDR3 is TGTGCCAGCAGCTTAGAACTAACCAGGGGCAGGGACACTGAAGCTTTCTTT. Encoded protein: CASSLELTRGRDTEAFF.

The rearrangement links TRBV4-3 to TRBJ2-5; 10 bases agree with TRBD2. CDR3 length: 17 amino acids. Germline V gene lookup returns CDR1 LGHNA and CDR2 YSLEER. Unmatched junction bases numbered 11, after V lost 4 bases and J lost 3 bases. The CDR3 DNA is TGCGCCAGCAGCCGGAGTGGGACTAGCGCGGGGAAAGAGACCCAGTACTTC. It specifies CASSRSGTSAGKETQYF.

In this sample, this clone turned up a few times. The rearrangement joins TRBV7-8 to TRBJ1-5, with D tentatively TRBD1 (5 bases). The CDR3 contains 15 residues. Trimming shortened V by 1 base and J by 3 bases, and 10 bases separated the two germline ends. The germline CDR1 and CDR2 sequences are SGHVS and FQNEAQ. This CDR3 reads CASSLVPTDNQPQHF. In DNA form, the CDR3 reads TGTGCCAGCAGCTTAGTCCCGACAGACAATCAGCCCCAGCATTTT. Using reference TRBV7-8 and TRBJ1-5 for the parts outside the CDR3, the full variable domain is GAGVSQSPRYKVAKRGQDVALRCDPISGHVSLFWYQQALGQGPEFLTYFQNEAQLDKSGLPSDRFFAERPEGSVSTLKIQRTQQEDSAVYLCASSLVPTDNQPQHFGDGTRLSIL.

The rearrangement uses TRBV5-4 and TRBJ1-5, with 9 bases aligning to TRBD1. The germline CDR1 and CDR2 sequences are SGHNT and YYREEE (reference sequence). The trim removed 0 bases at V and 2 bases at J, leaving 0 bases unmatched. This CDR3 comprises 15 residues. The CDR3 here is CASSLGTGGNQPQHF. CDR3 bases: TGTGCCAGCAGCTTGGGGACAGGGGGCAATCAGCCCCAGCATTTT.